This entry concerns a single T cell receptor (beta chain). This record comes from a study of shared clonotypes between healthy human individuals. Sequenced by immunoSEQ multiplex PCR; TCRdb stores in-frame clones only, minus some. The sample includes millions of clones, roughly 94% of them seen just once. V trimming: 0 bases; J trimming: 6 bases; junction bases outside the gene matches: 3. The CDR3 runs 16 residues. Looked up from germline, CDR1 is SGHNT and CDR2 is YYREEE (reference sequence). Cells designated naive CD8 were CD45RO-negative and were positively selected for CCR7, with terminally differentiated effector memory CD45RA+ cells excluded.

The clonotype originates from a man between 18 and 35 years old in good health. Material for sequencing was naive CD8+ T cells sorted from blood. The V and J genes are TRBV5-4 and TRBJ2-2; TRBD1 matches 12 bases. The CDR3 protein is CASSLGGQGAAGELFF. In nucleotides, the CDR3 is TGTGCCAGCAGCTTGGGGGGACAGGGGGCTGCCGGGGAGCTGTTTTTT. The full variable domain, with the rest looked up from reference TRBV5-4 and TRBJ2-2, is ETGVTQSPTHLIKTRGQQVTLRCSSQSGHNTVSWYQQALGQGPQFIFQYYREEENGRGNFPPRFSGLQFPNYSSELNVNALELDDSALYLCASSLGGQGAAGELFFGEGSRLTVL.